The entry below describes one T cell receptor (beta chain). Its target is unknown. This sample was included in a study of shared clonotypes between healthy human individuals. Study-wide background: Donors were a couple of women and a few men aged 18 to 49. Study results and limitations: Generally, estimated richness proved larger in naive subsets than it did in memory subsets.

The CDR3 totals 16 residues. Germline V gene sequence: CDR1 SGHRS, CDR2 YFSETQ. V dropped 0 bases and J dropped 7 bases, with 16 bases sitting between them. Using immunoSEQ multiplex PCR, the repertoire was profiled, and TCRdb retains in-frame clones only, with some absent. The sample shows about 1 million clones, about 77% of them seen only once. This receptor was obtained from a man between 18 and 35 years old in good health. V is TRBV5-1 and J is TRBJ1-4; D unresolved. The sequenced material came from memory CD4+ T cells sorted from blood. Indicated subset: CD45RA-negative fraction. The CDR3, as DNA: TGCGCCAGCAGCTTGGGGTCTCAGGCCCTAGGTGAAAAACTGTTTTTT. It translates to CASSLGSQALGEKLFF.